The following is a TCR beta chain sequence with its context. This entry is derived from a study of PD-L1 blockade in urothelial cancer. Study background: Males with bladder-origin urothelial cancer made up about 90% of the 29 patients. In terms of prior chemotherapy, patients had received 0 to 3 regimens. Blood analyses occurred 3 weeks (second dose) and 6 weeks post treatment start. Blood yielded a median of approximately 130,000 T cells per sample.

The CDR3 has 16 residues. V shed 5 bases and J 9 bases; nucleotides not matched to a gene: 13. Germline V gene data show CDR1 as MNHEY and CDR2 as SMNVEV (reference sequence). Data came from immunoSEQ multiplex PCR; TCRdb stores just in-frame clones and leaves some out. Altogether about 71,000 clones are present, 85% to 90% being singletons, with the ten largest covering 3.4%. Source: PBMCs, taken around atezolizumab (anti-PD-L1) treatment. The chain uses TRBV27 and TRBJ1-1; TRBD1 agrees at 12 bases. This receptor was identified in a man aged 55 to 70 with urothelial cancer. As DNA, the CDR3 is TGTGCCAGCAGTCCCTACCTGGGACAGGGGGCTGGAAAAGCTTTCTTT. It codes for CASSPYLGQGAGKAFF.